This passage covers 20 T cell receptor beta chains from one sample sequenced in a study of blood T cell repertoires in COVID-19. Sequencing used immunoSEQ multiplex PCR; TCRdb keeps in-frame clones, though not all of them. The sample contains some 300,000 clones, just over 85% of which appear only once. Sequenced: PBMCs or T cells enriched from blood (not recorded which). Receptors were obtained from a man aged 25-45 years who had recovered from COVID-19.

The CDR3 DNA reads TGTGCCAGCAGACCCGGGACAGGGTTGATCGTCCTGACTTTC. Translating it yields CASRPGTGLIVLTF. The chain combines TRBV2 with TRBJ2-6, with 9 bases that match TRBD1. Per the germline V gene, CDR1 is SNHLY and CDR2 is FYNNEI. With 6 bases clipped from V and 12 bases from J, the junction kept 9 bases outside the gene matches. This CDR3 contains 14 residues.

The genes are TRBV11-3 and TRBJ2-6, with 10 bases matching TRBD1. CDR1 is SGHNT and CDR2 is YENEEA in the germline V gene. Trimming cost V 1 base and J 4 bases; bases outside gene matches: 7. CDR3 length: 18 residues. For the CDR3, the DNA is TGTGCCAGCAGCTTAGGGCCCGGGACAGGGGCCGGGGCCAACGTCCTGACTTTC. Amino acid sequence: CASSLGPGTGAGANVLTF.

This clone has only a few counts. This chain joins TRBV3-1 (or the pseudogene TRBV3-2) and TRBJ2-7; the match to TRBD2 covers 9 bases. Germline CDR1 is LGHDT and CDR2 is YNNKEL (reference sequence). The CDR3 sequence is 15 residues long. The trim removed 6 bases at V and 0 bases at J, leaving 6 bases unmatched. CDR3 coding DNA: TGTGCCAGCAGATATCGACTAGCGGACTCCTACGAGCAGTACTTC. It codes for CASRYRLADSYEQYF.

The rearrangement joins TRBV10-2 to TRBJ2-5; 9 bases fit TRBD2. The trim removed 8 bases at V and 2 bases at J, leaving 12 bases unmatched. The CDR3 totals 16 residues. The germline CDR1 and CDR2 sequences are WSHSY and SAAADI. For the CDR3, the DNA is TGCGCCAGCCGCGCCGGACTAGCGAGCCTACAAGAGACCCAGTACTTC. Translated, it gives CASRAGLASLQETQYF.

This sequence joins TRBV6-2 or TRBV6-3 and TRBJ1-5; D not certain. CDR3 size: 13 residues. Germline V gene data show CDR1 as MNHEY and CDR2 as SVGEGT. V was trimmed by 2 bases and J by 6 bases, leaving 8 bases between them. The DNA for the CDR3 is TGTGCCAGCAGTTACCAGATTGGTCAGCCCCAGCATTTT. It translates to CASSYQIGQPQHF.

CDR3 sequence reads: CASSPGTGAGNEKLFF. In DNA form, the CDR3 reads TGTGCCAGCAGCCCAGGCACAGGGGCTGGTAATGAAAAACTGTTTTTT. The chain recombines TRBV11-2 with TRBJ1-4; 7 bases map to TRBD1. The V gene's germline CDR1 is SGHAT and CDR2 FQNNGV. This CDR3 spans 16 amino acids. The V segment lost 5 bases and the J segment 4 bases; nucleotides outside the gene matches: 10.

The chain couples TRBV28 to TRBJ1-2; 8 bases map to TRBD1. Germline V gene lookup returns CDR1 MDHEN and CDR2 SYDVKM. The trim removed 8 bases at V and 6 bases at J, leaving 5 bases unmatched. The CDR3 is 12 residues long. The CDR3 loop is CASGDRGHGYTF. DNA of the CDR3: TGTGCCAGCGGAGACAGGGGCCATGGCTACACCTTC.

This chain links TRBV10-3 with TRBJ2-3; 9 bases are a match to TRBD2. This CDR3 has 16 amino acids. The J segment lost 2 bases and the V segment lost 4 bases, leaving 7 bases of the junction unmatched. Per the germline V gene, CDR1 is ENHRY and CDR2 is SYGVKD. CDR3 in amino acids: CAISVRGGAATDTQYF. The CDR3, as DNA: TGTGCCATCAGTGTACGCGGGGGGGCGGCCACAGATACGCAGTATTTT.

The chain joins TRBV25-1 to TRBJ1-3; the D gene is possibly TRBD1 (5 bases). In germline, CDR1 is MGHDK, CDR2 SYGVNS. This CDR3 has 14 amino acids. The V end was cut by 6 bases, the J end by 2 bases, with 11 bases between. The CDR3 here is CASSRAGTGNTIYF. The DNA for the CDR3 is TGTGCCAGCAGCAGGGCCGGCACTGGAAACACCATATATTTT. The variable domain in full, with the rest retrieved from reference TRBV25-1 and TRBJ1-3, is EADIYQTPRYLVIGTGKKITLECSQTMGHDKMYWYQQDPGMELHLIHYSYGVNSTEKGDLSSESTVSRIRTEHFPLTLESARPSHTSQYLCASSRAGTGNTIYFGEGSWLTVV.

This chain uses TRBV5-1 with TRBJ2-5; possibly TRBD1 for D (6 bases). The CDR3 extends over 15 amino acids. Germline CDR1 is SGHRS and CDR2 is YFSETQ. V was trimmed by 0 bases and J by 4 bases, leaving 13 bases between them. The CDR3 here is CASSLGQGFGETQYF. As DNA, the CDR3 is TGCGCCAGCAGCTTGGGTCAGGGGTTCGGAGAGACCCAGTACTTC.

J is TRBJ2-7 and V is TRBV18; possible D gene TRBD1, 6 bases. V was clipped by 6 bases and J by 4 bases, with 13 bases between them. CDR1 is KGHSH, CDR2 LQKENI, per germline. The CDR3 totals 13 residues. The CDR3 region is CASSDTQGYEQYF. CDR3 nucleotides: TGTGCCAGCTCGGATACACAGGGTTACGAGCAGTACTTC. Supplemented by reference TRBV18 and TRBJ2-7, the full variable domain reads NAGVMQNPRHLVRRRGQEARLRCSPMKGHSHVYWYRQLPEEGLKFMVYLQKENIIDESGMPKERFSAEFPKEGPSILRIQQVVRGDSAAYFCASSDTQGYEQYFGPGTRLTVT.

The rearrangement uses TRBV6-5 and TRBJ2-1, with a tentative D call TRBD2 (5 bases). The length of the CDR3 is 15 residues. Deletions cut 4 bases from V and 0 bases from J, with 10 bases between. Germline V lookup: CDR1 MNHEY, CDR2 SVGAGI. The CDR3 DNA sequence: TGTGCCAGCAGTTCCTCGCTAGCCTCCTACAATGAGCAGTTCTTC. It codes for CASSSSLASYNEQFF.

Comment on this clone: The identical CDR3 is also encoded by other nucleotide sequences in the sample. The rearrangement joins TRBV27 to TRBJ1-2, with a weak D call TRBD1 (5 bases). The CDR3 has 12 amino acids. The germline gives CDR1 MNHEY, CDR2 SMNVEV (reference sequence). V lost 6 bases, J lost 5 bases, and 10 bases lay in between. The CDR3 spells CASRGGYYGYTF. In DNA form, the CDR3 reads TGTGCCAGCAGGGGGGGGTATTATGGCTACACCTTC.

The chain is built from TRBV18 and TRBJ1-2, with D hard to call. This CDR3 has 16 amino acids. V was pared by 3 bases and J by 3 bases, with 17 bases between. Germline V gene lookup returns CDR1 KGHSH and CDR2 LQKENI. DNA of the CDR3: TGTGCCAGCTCACCCCCTAGTAGGCCCACCGACTATGGCTACACCTTC. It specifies CASSPPSRPTDYGYTF. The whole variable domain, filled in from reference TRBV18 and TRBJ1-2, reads NAGVMQNPRHLVRRRGQEARLRCSPMKGHSHVYWYRQLPEEGLKFMVYLQKENIIDESGMPKERFSAEFPKEGPSILRIQQVVRGDSAAYFCASSPPSRPTDYGYTFGSGTRLTVV.

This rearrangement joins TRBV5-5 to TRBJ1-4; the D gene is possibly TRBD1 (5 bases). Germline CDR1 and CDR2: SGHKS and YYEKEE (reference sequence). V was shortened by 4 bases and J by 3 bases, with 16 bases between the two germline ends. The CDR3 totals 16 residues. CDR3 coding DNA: TGTGCCAGCAGCCCGACTGGGCAGGGTGCTAATGAAAAACTGTTTTTT. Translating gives CASSPTGQGANEKLFF.

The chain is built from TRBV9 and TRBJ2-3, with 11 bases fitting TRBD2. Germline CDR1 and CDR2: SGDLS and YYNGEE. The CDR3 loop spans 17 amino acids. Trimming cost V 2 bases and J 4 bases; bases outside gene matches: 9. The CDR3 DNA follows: TGTGCCAGCAGCGTCGTTAGCGGGAGGGCCGGAGCAGATACGCAGTATTTT. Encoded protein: CASSVVSGRAGADTQYF.

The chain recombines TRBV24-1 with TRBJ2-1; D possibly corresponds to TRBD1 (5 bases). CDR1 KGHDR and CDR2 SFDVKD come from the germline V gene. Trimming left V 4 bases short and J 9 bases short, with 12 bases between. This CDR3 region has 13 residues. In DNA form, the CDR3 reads TGTGCCACCAGTGACTTTATGGGGCCTGAGCAGTTCTTC. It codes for CATSDFMGPEQFF.

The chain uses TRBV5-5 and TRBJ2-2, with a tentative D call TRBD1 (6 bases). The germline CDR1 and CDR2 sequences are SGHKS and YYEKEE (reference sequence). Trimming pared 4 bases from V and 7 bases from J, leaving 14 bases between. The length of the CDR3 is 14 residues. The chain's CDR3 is CASSGSGDRGELFF. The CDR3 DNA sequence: TGTGCCAGCAGCGGATCAGGGGATCGCGGGGAGCTGTTTTTT.

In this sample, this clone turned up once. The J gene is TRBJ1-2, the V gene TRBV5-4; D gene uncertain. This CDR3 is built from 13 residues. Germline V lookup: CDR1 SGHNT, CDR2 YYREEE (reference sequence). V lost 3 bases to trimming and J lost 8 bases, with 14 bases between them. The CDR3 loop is CASSSHGEGGYTF. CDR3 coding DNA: TGTGCCAGCAGCTCCCACGGGGAGGGAGGCTACACCTTC.

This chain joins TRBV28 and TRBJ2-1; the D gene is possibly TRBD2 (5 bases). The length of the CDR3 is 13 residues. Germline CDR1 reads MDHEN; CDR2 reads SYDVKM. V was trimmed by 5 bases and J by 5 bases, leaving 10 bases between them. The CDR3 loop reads CASSDPGDNEQFF. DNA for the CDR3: TGTGCCAGCAGTGACCCCGGGGACAATGAGCAGTTCTTC.